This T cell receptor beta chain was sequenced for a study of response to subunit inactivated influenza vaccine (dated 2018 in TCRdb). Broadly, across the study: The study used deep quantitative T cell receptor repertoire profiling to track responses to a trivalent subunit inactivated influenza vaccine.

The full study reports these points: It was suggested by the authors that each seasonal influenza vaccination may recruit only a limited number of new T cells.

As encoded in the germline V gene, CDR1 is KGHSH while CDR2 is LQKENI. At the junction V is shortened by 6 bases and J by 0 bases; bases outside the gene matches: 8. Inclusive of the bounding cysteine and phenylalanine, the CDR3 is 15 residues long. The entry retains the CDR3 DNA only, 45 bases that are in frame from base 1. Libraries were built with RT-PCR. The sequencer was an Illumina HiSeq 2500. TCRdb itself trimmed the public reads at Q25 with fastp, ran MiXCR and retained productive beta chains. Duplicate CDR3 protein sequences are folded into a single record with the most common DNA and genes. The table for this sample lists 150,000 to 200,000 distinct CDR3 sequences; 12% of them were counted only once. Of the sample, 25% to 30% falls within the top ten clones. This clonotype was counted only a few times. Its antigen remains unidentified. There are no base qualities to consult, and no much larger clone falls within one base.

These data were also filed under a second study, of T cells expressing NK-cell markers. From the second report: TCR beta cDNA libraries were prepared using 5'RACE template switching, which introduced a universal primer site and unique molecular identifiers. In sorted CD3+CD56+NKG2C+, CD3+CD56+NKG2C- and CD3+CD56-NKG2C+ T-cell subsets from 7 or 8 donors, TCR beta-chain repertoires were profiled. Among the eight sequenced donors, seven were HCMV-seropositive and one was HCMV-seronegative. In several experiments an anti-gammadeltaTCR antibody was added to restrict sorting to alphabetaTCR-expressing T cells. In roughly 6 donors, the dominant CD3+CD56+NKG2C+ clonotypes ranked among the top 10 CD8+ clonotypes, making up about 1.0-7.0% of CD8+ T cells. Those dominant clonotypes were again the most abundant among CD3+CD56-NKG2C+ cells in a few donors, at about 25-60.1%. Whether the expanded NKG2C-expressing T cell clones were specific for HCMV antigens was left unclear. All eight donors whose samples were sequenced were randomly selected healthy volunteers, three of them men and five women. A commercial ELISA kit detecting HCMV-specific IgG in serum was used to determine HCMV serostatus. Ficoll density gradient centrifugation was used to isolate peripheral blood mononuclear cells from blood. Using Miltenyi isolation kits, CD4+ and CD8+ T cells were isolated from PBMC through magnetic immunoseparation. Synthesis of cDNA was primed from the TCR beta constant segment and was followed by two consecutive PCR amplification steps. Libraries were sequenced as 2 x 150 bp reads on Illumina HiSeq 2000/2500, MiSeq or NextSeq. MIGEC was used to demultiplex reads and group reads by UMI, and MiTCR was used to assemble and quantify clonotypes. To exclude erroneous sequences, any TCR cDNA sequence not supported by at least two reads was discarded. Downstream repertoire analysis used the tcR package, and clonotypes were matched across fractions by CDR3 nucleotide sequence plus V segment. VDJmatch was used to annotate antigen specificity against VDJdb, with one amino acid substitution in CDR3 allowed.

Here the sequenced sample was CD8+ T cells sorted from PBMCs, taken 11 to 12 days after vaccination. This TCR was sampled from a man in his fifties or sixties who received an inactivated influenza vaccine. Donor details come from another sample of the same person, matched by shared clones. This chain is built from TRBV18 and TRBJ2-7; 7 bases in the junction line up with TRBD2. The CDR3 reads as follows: CASSSSGLISYEQYF. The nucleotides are TGTGCCAGCTCCTCTAGCGGCCTTATCTCCTACGAGCAGTACTTC.